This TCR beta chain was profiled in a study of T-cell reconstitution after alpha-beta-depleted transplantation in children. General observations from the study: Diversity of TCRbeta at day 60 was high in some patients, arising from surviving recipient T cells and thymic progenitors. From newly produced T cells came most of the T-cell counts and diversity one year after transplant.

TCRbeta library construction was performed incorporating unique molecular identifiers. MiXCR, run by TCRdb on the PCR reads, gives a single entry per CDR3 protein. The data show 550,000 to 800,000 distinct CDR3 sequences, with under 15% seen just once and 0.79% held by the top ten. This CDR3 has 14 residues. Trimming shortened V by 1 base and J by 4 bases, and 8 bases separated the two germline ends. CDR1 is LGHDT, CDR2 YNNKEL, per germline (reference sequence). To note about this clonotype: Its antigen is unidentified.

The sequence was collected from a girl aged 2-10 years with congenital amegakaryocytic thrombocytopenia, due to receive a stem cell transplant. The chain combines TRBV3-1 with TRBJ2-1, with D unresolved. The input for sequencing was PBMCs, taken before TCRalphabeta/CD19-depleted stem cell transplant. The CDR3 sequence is CASSQATTYNEQFF. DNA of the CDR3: TGTGCCAGCAGCCAAGCGACGACGTACAATGAGCAGTTCTTC.